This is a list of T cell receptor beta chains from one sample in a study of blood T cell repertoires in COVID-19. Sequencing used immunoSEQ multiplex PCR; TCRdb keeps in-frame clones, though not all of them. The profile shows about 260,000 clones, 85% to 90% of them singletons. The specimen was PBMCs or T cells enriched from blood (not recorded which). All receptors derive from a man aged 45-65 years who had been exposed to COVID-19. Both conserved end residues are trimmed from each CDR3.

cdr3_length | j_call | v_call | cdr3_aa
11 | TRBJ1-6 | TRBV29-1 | SALDRAGSPLH
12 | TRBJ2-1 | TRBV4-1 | ASSHLGTSNEQF
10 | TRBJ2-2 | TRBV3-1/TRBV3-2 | ASSQDYGELF
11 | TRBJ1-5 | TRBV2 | ASKRDNNQPQH
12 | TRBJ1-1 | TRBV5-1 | ASSLDRGRAEAF
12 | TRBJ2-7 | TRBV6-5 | ASSTRQGRYEQY
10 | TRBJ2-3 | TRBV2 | ASSGGADTQY
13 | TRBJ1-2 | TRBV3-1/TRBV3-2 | ASSQDVDLGVGYT
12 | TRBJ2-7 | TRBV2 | ASSGLGGSYEQY
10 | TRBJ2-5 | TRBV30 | AWSGGQETQY
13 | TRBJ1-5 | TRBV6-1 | ASSEGGGINQPQH
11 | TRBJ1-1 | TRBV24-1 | ATSDSPNTEAF
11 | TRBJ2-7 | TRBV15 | ATSRSRNYEQY
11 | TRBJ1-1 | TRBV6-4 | ASSDRAGTEAF
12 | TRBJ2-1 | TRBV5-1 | ASSLVPALNEQF
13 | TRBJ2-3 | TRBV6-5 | ASSFRALSTDTQY
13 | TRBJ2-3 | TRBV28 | ASSLGAGGSDTQY
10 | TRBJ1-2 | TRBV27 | ASSGGIGGYT
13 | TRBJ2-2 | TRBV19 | ASSGLAGVAGELF
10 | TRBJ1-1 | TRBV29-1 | SVEDIRGWAF
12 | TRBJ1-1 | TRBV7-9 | ASSQDRDRGQAF
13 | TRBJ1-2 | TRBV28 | ASRSTGDRNYGYT
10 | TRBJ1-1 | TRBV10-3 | AISEVETEAF
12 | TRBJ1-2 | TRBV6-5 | ASLGLTGDYGYT
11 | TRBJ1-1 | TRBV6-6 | ASSYVGSTEAF
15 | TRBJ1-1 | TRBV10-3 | AISVPTGANSHTEAF
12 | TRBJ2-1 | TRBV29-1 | SVNSAGSYNEQF
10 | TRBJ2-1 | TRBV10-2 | ATGAGYNEQF
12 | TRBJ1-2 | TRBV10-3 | AIRGTGGNYGYT
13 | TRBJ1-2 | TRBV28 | ASSPIGGPGESYT
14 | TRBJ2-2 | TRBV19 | ASRVTVGQNTGELF
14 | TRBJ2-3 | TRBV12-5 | AWELLPASGGHTQY
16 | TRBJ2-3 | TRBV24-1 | ATSAVNLAAEAADTQY